These T cell receptor beta chains were read from a single sample in a study of blood T cell repertoires in COVID-19. Profiling relied on immunoSEQ multiplex PCR, and the TCRdb table lists in-frame clones only, not all of them. The repertoire holds some 130,000 clones, with approximately 88% as singletons. Sequencing was carried out using peripheral blood. Receptors originate from a man in his fifties with acute or convalescent COVID-19. Both conserved end residues are part of each CDR3. Each record gives: J gene, D gene, V gene, clone size, CDR3 DNA, CDR3 protein. D genes are given only for firm matches. The size entry is marked missing in some rows and otherwise reads once, few, many or a size class.

>TRBJ2-1|-|TRBV11-3|-
TGTGCCAGCAGCTTAGTAGCTGACAATGAGCAGTTCTTC
CASSLVADNEQFF
>TRBJ2-2|-|TRBV11-3|few
TGTGCCAGCAGCTTTGAGCAGGACGGGGAGCTGTTTTTT
CASSFEQDGELFF
>TRBJ2-3|TRBD1|TRBV5-1|-
TGCGCCAGCAGCCCGGACAGGGTTGGGGATACGCAGTATTTT
CASSPDRVGDTQYF
>TRBJ1-4|TRBD1|TRBV6-1|-
TGTGCCAGCAGTGGGGGACAGGGAAATGGTATGAGTGAAAAACTGTTTTTT
CASSGGQGNGMSEKLFF
>TRBJ2-7|-|TRBV15|-
TGTGCCACCAGCAGAGAACAGGGAAGCTCCTACGAGCAGTACTTC
CATSREQGSSYEQYF
>TRBJ1-1|-|TRBV3-1/TRBV3-2|-
TGTGCCAGCAGCCAAATGGCAGGGGTAGGAGCTTTCTTT
CASSQMAGVGAFF
>TRBJ2-7|-|TRBV11-1|-
TGTGCCAGCAGCTTAACGGGCTACGAGCAGTACTTC
CASSLTGYEQYF
>TRBJ1-4|TRBD1|TRBV6-5|-
TGTGCCAGCAGACAGGGGCCCGAGAATGAAAAACTGTTTTTT
CASRQGPENEKLFF
>TRBJ2-7|-|TRBV5-1|-
TGCGCCAGCAGCTTGGGAGTGGGGGCGACCTCCTACGAGCAGTACTTC
CASSLGVGATSYEQYF
>TRBJ1-1|-|TRBV6-4|-
TGTGCCAGCAGGGGCGACAGTACTGAAGCTTTCTTT
CASRGDSTEAFF
>TRBJ2-7|-|TRBV6-5|-
TGTGCCAGCAGTTACTCGAATGCGTTCCCCTACGAGCAGTACTTC
CASSYSNAFPYEQYF
>TRBJ1-3|-|TRBV9|-
TGTGCCAGCAGCGTCGGGGGAAACACCATATATTTT
CASSVGGNTIYF
>TRBJ1-2|TRBD1|TRBV6-5|few
TGTGCCAGCAGAGGGGACAGGGTGAACTATGGCTACACCTTC
CASRGDRVNYGYTF
>TRBJ2-1|-|TRBV6-2/TRBV6-3|-
TGTGCCAGCAGTTACAGGTTTATGGCGCGGGGTAGCTCCTACAATGAGCAGTTCTTC
CASSYRFMARGSSYNEQFF
>TRBJ2-2|-|TRBV29-1|-
TGCAGCGTTGACAGGGGTGGAACCGGGGAGCTGTTTTTT
CSVDRGGTGELFF
>TRBJ1-2|-|TRBV7-9|-
TGTGCCAGCAGAGGTACAGGGCCCTCCTCTGGCTACACCTTC
CASRGTGPSSGYTF
>TRBJ1-1|TRBD1|TRBV27|-
TGTGCCAGCCGAAGCAACAGGGGATGGACTGAAGCTTTCTTT
CASRSNRGWTEAFF
>TRBJ1-1|-|TRBV19|-
TGTGCCAGTACCGTGAGGGGCGGGGGGCCGACTGAAGCTTTCTTT
CASTVRGGGPTEAFF
>TRBJ2-4|-|TRBV5-6|once
TGTGCCAGCAGCTTGGTTTCCGGGGATTCCCCGTACTTC
CASSLVSGDSPYF
>TRBJ2-7|-|TRBV5-8|-
TGTGCCAGCAGCCACGACGATCTCGGGGAGCAGTACTTC
CASSHDDLGEQYF
>TRBJ2-7|TRBD2|TRBV6-1|once
TGTGCCAGCAGTGAAGCCTCGGGGGGACCCTACGAGCAGTACTTC
CASSEASGGPYEQYF
>TRBJ1-4|TRBD1|TRBV2|few
TGTGCCAGCAGTTCGGGGACAGGGAGTGAAAAACTGTTTTTT
CASSSGTGSEKLFF
>TRBJ2-1|TRBD2|TRBV5-6|-
TGTGCCAGCAGCTTGGGAGGCCGGGAGGGGTACAATGAGCAGTTCTTC
CASSLGGREGYNEQFF
>TRBJ2-2|TRBD2|TRBV5-4|once
TGTGCCGCCGGTACCGGGACTAGGGCCGGGGAGCTGTTTTTT
CAAGTGTRAGELFF